The clone carrying this T cell receptor (beta chain) was detected only a few times. This record belongs to a study of blood T cells in healthy people across ages. Each donor's blood draw was roughly 9.5 milliliters of peripheral blood. A minimum of 5 micrograms of total RNA was extracted per sample. It was with a sample-barcoded 5' primer and a J-beta primer mix that a second PCR of roughly 7 to 11 cycles was run. With 12 random nucleotides, a template-switch adaptor tagged each individual cDNA molecule. From the 5' RACE reads, TCRdb called clonotypes with MiXCR, one entry per CDR3 protein. The data hold approximately 690,000 distinct CDR3 sequences, with around 38% observed a single time. The origin of this receptor is a man of 80 years or more in good health. Sequencing was carried out using blood.

This chain's CDR3 is CAWGLAYEQYF. DNA of the CDR3: TGTGCCTGGGGGCTAGCCTACGAGCAGTACTTC. The chain couples TRBV30 to TRBJ2-7; D not certain. Trimming left V 5 bases short and J 2 bases short, with 7 bases between. The CDR3 is 11 residues long. The germline V gene has CDR1 GTSNPN and CDR2 SVGIG (reference sequence).